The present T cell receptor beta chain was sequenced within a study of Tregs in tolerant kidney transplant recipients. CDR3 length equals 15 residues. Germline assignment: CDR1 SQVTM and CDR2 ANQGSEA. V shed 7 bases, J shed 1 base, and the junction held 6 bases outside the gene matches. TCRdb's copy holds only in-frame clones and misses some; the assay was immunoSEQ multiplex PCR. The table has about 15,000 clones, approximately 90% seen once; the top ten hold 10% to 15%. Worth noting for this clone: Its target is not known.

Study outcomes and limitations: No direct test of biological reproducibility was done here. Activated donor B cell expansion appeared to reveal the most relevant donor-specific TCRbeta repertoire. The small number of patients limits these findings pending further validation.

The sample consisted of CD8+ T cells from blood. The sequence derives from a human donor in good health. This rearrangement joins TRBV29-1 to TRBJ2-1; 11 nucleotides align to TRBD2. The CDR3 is CSGLLAGVSYNEQFF. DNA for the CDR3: TGCAGCGGCCTACTAGCGGGAGTATCCTACAATGAGCAGTTCTTC.